The entry that follows covers one T cell receptor beta chain sequence. No antigen is known for it. During its preparation, the TCRbeta library received unique molecular identifiers. From the PCR reads, TCRdb called clonotypes with MiXCR, one entry per CDR3 protein. This table holds around 700,000 distinct CDR3 sequences, less than 15% found once. This specimen belongs to a study of T-cell reconstitution after alpha-beta-depleted transplantation in children. Study findings and constraints: Among T cells one year after transplant, newly produced cells accounted for most counts and diversity. Surviving recipient T cells and thymic progenitors accounted for the high day-60 TCRbeta diversity observed in some patients.

The CDR3 length is 17 residues. Looked up from germline, CDR1 is LGHDT and CDR2 is YNNKEL (reference sequence). V shed 11 bases and J shed 0 bases, with 20 bases lying between them. The gene calls are TRBV3-1 and TRBJ2-6; D ambiguous. The sequencing used PBMCs, collected before TCRalphabeta/CD19-depleted stem cell transplant. The receptor was derived from a girl aged 2 to 9 with congenital amegakaryocytic thrombocytopenia, due to receive a stem cell transplant. The CDR3 reads CACSPGQFTSGANVLTF. CDR3 coding DNA: TGTGCCTGCTCCCCCGGGCAGTTTACCTCTGGGGCCAACGTCCTGACTTTC.